The 5 T cell receptor beta chains in this list originate from one sample, sequenced in a study of a mutant IDH1 vaccine in newly diagnosed glioma. TCRdb keeps only in-frame clones here, not all; method: immunoSEQ multiplex PCR. The profile shows tens of thousands of clones, about four fifths of them singletons. Antigen specificity for these receptors is unknown. Time point in this sample: week 47, end of study. Alongside topical imiquimod, each dose of vaccine comprised 300 ug of mutant IDH1 20-mer peptide. The sample here was PBMCs, taken from a glioma patient whose treatment included an IDH1 peptide vaccine. Receptors were obtained from a woman aged 50 to 60 with glioma.

This chain links TRBV5-8 with TRBJ1-5; D gene ambiguous. The germline V and J ends were trimmed by 4 bases and 6 bases, with 11 bases remaining between them. From germline, CDR1 is SGHTS and CDR2 YDEGEE. The CDR3 extends over 13 amino acids. Written as DNA, the CDR3 is TGTGCCAGCAGCCGCCAAAGGACTCAGCCCCAGCATTTT. It translates to CASSRQRTQPQHF.

The CDR3: CASSVGSYEQYF. CDR3 in DNA: TGTGCCAGCAGTGTTGGGTCCTACGAGCAGTACTTC. The V and J genes are TRBV6-1 and TRBJ2-7; D not certain. Per the germline V gene, CDR1 is MNHNS and CDR2 is SASEGT. This CDR3 is 12 amino acids long. V was cut by 4 bases and J by 1 base, with 5 bases left in between.

The chain joins TRBV19 to TRBJ2-5, with a possible D match to TRBD2 (7 bases). Deletions cut 10 bases from V and 5 bases from J, with 14 bases between. Germline V CDR1 and CDR2: LNHDA, SQIVND (reference sequence). The CDR3 sequence is 12 residues long. CDR3 loop: CATRGGDETQYF. CDR3 DNA sequence: TGTGCCACCCGAGGGGGGGATGAGACCCAGTACTTC. The variable domain in full, completed from reference TRBV19 and TRBJ2-5, reads DGGITQSPKYLFRKEGQNVTLSCEQNLNHDAMYWYRQDPGQGLRLIYYSQIVNDFQKGDIAEGYSVSREKKESFPLTVTSAQKNPTAFYLCATRGGDETQYFGPGTRLLVL.

The chain carries TRBV7-2 and TRBJ2-7, with D unclear. The CDR3 totals 18 residues. Trimming pared 5 bases from V and 0 bases from J, leaving 23 bases between. Germline V gene data show CDR1 as SGHTA and CDR2 as FQGNSA. CDR3 sequence (DNA): TGTGCCAGCAGCCTAACTATACGGACGGCCCGAAGCTCCTACGAGCAGTACTTC. It encodes CASSLTIRTARSSYEQYF. The full variable domain, in which reference TRBV7-2 and TRBJ2-7 provide the parts outside the CDR3, is GAGVSQSPSNKVTEKGKDVELRCDPISGHTALYWYRQSLGQGLEFLIYFQGNSAPDKSGLPSDRFSAERTGGSVSTLTIQRTQQEDSAVYLCASSLTIRTARSSYEQYFGPGTRLTVT.

V is TRBV5-6 and J is TRBJ2-5; D is tentatively TRBD1 or TRBD2 (6 bases each). The CDR3 contains 14 residues. Trimming stripped 4 bases from V and 1 base from J, with 11 bases between. Germline V lookup: CDR1 SGHDT, CDR2 YYEEEE. The CDR3 DNA reads TGTGCCAGCAGCCAGGGGACTTCCCAAGAGACCCAGTACTTC. It yields the protein CASSQGTSQETQYF.